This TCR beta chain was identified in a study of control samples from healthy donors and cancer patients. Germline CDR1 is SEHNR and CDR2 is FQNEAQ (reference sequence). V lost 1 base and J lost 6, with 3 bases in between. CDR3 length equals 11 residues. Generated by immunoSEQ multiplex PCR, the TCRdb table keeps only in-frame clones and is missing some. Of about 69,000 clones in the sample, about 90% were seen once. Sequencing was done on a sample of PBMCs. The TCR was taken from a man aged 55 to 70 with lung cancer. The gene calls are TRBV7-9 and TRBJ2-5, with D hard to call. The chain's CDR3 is CASSLEKTQYF. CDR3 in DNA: TGTGCCAGCAGCTTAGAGAAGACCCAGTACTTC.